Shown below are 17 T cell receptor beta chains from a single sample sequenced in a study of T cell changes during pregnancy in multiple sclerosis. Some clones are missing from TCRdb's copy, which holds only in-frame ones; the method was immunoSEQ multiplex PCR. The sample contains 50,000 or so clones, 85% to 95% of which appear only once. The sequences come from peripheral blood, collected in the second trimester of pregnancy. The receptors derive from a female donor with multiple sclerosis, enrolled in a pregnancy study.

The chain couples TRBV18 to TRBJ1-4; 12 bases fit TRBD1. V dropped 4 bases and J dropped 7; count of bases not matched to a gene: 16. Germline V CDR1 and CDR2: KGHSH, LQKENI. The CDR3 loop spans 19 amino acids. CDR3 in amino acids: CASSLTTPGQGAIGEKLFF. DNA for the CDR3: TGTGCCAGCTCACTCACTACTCCGGGACAGGGGGCAATTGGTGAAAAACTGTTTTTT.

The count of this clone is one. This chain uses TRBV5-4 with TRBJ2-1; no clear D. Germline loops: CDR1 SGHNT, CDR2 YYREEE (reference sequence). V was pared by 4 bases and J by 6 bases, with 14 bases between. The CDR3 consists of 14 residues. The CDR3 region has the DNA TGTGCCAGCAGCGAAGCACCAGACATCAATGAGCAGTTCTTC. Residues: CASSEAPDINEQFF.

The CDR3 sequence: CASSRQGPNQPQHF. For the CDR3, the DNA is TGTGCCAGCAGTCGACAGGGTCCGAACCAGCCCCAGCATTTT. The V call is TRBV2, the J call TRBJ1-5; 7 bases line up with TRBD1. The CDR3 is 14 residues long. With V trimmed by 5 bases and J by 7 bases, 8 bases remained unmatched. The V gene's germline CDR1 is SNHLY and CDR2 FYNNEI.

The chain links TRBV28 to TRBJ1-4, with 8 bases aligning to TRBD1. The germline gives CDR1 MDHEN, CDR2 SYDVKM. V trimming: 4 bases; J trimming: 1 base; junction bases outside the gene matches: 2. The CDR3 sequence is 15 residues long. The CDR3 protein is CASSYDRGTNEKLFF. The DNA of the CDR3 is TGTGCCAGCAGTTACGACAGGGGAACTAATGAAAAACTGTTTTTT.

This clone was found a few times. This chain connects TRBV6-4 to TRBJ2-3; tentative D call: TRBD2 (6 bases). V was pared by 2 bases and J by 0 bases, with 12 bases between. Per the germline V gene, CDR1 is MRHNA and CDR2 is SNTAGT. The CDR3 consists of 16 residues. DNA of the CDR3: TGTGCCAGCAGTGACCATAGCGGAGCCAGCACAGATACGCAGTATTTT. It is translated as CASSDHSGASTDTQYF.

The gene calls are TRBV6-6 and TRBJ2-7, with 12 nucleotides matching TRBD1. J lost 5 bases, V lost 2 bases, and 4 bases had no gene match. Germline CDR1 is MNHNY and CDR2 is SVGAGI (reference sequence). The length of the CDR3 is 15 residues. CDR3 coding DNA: TGTGCCAGCAGTTACCCGGGACAGGGGGCCAACGAGCAGTACTTC. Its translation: CASSYPGQGANEQYF.

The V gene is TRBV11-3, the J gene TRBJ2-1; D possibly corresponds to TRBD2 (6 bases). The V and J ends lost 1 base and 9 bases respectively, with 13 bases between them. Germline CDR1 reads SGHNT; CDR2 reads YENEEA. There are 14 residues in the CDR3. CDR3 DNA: TGTGCCAGCAGCTTAGGTGGAGGGCCGAGTGAGCAGTTCTTC. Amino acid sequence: CASSLGGGPSEQFF.

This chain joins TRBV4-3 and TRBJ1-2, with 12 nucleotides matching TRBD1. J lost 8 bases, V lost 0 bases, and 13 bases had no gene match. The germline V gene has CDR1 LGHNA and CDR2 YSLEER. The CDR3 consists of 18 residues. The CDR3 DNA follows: TGCGCCAGCAGCCAAGACTCCGGGACAGGGGGCCGAACGGAAGGCTACACCTTC. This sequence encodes CASSQDSGTGGRTEGYTF.

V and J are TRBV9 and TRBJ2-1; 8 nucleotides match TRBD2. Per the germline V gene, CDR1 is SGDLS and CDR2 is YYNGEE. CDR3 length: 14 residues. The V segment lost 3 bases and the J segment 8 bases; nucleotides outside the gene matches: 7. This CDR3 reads CASSANGRADEQFF. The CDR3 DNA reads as TGTGCCAGCAGCGCGAACGGGAGGGCCGATGAGCAGTTCTTC.

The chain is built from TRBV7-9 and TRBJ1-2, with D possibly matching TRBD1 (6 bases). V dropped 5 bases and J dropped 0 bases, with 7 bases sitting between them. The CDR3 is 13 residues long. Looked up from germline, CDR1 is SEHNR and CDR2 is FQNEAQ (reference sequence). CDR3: CASSRTANYGYTF. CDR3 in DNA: TGTGCCAGCAGCCGGACAGCTAACTATGGCTACACCTTC.

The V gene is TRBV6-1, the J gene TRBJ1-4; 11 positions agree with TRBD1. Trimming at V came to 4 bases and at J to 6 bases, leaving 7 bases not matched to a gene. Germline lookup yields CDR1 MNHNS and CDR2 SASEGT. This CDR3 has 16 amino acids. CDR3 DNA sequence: TGTGCCAGCAGTGCTTTGGAGGGACAGGGGGATGAAAAACTGTTTTTT. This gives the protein CASSALEGQGDEKLFF.

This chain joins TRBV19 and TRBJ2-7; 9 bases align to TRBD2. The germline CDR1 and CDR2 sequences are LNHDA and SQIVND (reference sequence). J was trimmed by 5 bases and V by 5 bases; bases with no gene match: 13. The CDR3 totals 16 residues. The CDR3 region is CASSPGVAGVVNEQYF. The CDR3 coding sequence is TGTGCCAGTAGTCCCGGGGTAGCGGGAGTTGTAAACGAGCAGTACTTC.

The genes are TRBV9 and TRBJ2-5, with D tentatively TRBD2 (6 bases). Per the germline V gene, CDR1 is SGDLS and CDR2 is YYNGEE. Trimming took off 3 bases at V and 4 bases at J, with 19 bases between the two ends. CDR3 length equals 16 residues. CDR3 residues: CASSDVVGVAAETQYF. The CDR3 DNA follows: TGTGCCAGCAGCGATGTGGTTGGCGTAGCGGCAGAGACCCAGTACTTC.

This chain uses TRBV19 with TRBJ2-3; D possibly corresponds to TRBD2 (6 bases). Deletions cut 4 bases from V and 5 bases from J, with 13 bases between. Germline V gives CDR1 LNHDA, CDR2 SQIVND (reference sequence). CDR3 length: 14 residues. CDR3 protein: CASSSIGSVDTQYF. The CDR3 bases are TGTGCCAGTAGTAGCATCGGGAGTGTAGATACGCAGTATTTT.

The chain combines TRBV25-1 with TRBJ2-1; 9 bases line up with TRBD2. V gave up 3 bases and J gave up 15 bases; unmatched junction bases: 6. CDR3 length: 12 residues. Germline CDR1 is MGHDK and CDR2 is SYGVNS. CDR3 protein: CASSEHSGRWFF. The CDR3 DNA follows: TGTGCCAGCAGTGAGCATAGCGGGAGATGGTTCTTC.

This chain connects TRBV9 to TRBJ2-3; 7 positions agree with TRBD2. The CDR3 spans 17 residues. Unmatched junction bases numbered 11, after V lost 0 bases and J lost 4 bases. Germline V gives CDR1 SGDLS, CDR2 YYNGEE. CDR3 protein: CASSVDGGRYLPDTQYF. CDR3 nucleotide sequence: TGTGCCAGCAGCGTAGACGGCGGGAGATATCTACCAGATACGCAGTATTTT.

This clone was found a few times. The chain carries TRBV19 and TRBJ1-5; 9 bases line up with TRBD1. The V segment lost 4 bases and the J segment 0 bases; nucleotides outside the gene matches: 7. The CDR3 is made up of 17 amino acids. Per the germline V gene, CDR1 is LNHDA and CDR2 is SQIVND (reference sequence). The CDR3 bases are TGTGCCAGTAGTACGGGACAGGGATTAGATAGCAATCAGCCCCAGCATTTT. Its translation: CASSTGQGLDSNQPQHF.